Following are 22 T cell receptor beta chains from one sample sequenced in a study of technical replicates of blood from a handful of donors. Using immunoSEQ multiplex PCR, the repertoire was profiled, and TCRdb retains in-frame clones only, with some absent. This table holds about 83,000 clones, around 96% found once. Sequenced material: T cells isolated from PBMCs. Source of these receptors: a human donor in good health.

This clone was seen once. This sequence joins TRBV7-9 and TRBJ2-2; 7 nucleotides match TRBD2. This CDR3 is built from 16 residues. The V and J ends lost 3 bases and 7 bases, in that order; junction bases with no gene match: 11. Looked up from germline, CDR1 is SEHNR and CDR2 is FQNEAQ (reference sequence). CDR3 residues: CASSLSGGSSGGELFF. The CDR3 DNA follows: TGTGCCAGCAGCTTGTCGGGAGGATCATCGGGCGGGGAGCTGTTTTTT.

This sequence joins TRBV9 and TRBJ2-4; the match to TRBD2 covers 8 bases. This CDR3 spans 16 amino acids. Per germline, CDR1 SGDLS and CDR2 YYNGEE. V lost 3 bases to trimming and J lost 9 bases; unmatched junction nucleotides: 14. CDR3 protein: CASSARDLAGSTIQYF. The CDR3 DNA sequence: TGTGCCAGCAGCGCGAGAGACTTAGCGGGGAGTACCATTCAGTACTTC.

J is TRBJ2-3 and V is TRBV9, with 11 bases fitting TRBD2. V lost 3 bases to trimming and J lost 6 bases; unmatched junction nucleotides: 3. Germline CDR1 SGDLS, CDR2 YYNGEE. The CDR3 consists of 14 residues. The CDR3 loop is CASSDSGGDDTQYF. CDR3 in DNA: TGTGCCAGCAGCGATAGCGGGGGGGACGATACGCAGTATTTT.

This rearrangement joins TRBV7-9 to TRBJ1-1; D not certain. The germline V gene has CDR1 SEHNR and CDR2 FQNEAQ (reference sequence). V lost 1 base, J lost 3 bases, and 9 bases lay in between. The CDR3 sequence is 14 residues long. Written as DNA, the CDR3 is TGTGCCAGCAGCTTAGGGGGAGGAGACACTGAAGCTTTCTTT. It translates to CASSLGGGDTEAFF.

The genes are TRBV11-2 and TRBJ2-7, with D possibly TRBD2 on 6 matching bases. Trimming cost V 2 bases and J 4 bases, with 15 bases left between them. Germline CDR1 is SGHAT and CDR2 is FQNNGV. CDR3 length: 15 residues. In DNA, the CDR3 is TGTGCCAGCAGCTTATCAGGGTACGGGGGATACGAGCAGTACTTC. Translation: CASSLSGYGGYEQYF.

The V call is TRBV5-1, the J call TRBJ2-7; 11 nucleotides agree with TRBD2. The CDR3 consists of 17 residues. The germline V gene has CDR1 SGHRS and CDR2 YFSETQ. Trimming at V came to 0 bases and at J to 2 bases, leaving 7 bases not matched to a gene. In nucleotides, the CDR3 is TGCGCCAGCAGCTTGGCTTCTAGCGGGGGGTGGCCCTACGAGCAGTACTTC. Encoded protein: CASSLASSGGWPYEQYF. The entire variable domain, with the rest obtained from reference TRBV5-1 and TRBJ2-7, is as follows: KAGVTQTPRYLIKTRGQQVTLSCSPISGHRSVSWYQQTPGQGLQFLFEYFSETQRNKGNFPGRFSGRQFSNSRSEMNVSTLELGDSALYLCASSLASSGGWPYEQYFGPGTRLTVT.

The chain employs TRBV6-5 and TRBJ2-2, with a weak D call TRBD1 (6 bases). The CDR3 covers 15 residues. The V end lost 4 bases, the J end lost 5 bases, and 14 bases lay between the germline ends. Germline CDR1 is MNHEY and CDR2 is SVGAGI. CDR3 sequence (DNA): TGTGCCAGCAGTTGGGAGCAGGGGATGACCGGGGAGCTGTTTTTT. The encoded protein is CASSWEQGMTGELFF.

This chain links TRBV27 with TRBJ1-5; the D is unclear. V dropped 5 bases and J dropped 3 bases, with 5 bases sitting between them. CDR1 and CDR2 from the germline V gene are MNHEY and SMNVEV (reference sequence). This CDR3 spans 12 amino acids. The CDR3 sequence: CASSQNNQPQHF. Written as DNA, the CDR3 is TGTGCCAGCAGTCAGAACAATCAGCCCCAGCATTTT.

The J gene is TRBJ2-7, the V gene TRBV4-2; D is perhaps TRBD1 (5 bases). Trimming removed 4 bases at V and 2 bases at J, with 15 bases between. CDR1 LGHNA and CDR2 YNFKEQ come from the germline V gene. The CDR3 consists of 15 residues. CDR3 loop: CASSRQSDRTYEQYF. The DNA of the CDR3 is TGTGCCAGCAGCCGTCAATCAGACAGAACCTACGAGCAGTACTTC.

The chain recombines TRBV11-2 with TRBJ2-7; D is uncertain. V lost 0 bases to trimming and J lost 0 bases, with 9 bases between them. Germline V gene sequence: CDR1 SGHAT, CDR2 FQNNGV. This CDR3 spans 15 amino acids. CDR3 protein: CASSLDLVVSYEQYF. Written as DNA, the CDR3 is TGTGCCAGCAGCTTAGATCTGGTAGTCTCCTACGAGCAGTACTTC. The whole variable domain, filled in from reference TRBV11-2 and TRBJ2-7, reads EAGVAQSPRYKIIEKRQSVAFWCNPISGHATLYWYQQILGQGPKLLIQFQNNGVVDDSQLPKDRFSAERLKGVDSTLKIQPAKLEDSAVYLCASSLDLVVSYEQYFGPGTRLTVT.

The chain uses TRBV6-1 and TRBJ1-2; no reliable D call. Looked up from germline, CDR1 is MNHNS and CDR2 is SASEGT. This CDR3 comprises 13 residues. The V and J ends lost 6 bases and 3 bases respectively, with 11 bases between them. In DNA, the CDR3 is TGTGCCAGCAGAAAAACAGTGGACTATGGCTACACCTTC. Translated: CASRKTVDYGYTF.

The genes are TRBV5-4 and TRBJ1-2; D might be TRBD1 (5 bases). The CDR3 totals 18 residues. Trimming pared 4 bases from V and 0 bases from J, leaving 22 bases between. In germline, CDR1 is SGHNT, CDR2 YYREEE (reference sequence). Here the CDR3 DNA reads TGTGCCAGCAGCGGGGGGACGGCTGCGATCTTAGCTAACTATGGCTACACCTTC. Translating gives CASSGGTAAILANYGYTF.

This chain uses TRBV5-4 with TRBJ2-5; the D gene is possibly TRBD1 (6 bases). From germline, CDR1 is SGHNT and CDR2 YYREEE (reference sequence). V was clipped by 3 bases and J by 5 bases, with 11 bases between them. The CDR3 contains 13 residues. CDR3 coding DNA: TGTGCCAGCAGCTCCGACAGGCGGGAGACCCAGTACTTC. Its protein is CASSSDRRETQYF. The whole variable domain, remainder taken from reference TRBV5-4 and TRBJ2-5, is ETGVTQSPTHLIKTRGQQVTLRCSSQSGHNTVSWYQQALGQGPQFIFQYYREEENGRGNFPPRFSGLQFPNYSSELNVNALELDDSALYLCASSSDRRETQYFGPGTRLLVL.

The rearrangement joins TRBV10-3 to TRBJ1-2, with a possible D match to TRBD1 (6 bases). Germline CDR1 and CDR2: ENHRY and SYGVKD. The V and J ends lost 7 bases and 6 bases respectively, with 18 bases between them. CDR3 length equals 14 residues. CDR3 nucleotide sequence: TGTGCCATCACCCAAGGGGGGGTCTTCGATGGCTACACCTTC. Amino acids: CAITQGGVFDGYTF.

This sequence joins TRBV27 and TRBJ2-7, with D unclear. The CDR3 extends over 13 amino acids. The V and J ends lost 3 bases and 2 bases respectively, with 8 bases between them. CDR1 is MNHEY and CDR2 is SMNVEV in the germline V gene (reference sequence). CDR3 residues: CASSFAGAYEQYF. The CDR3 DNA follows: TGTGCCAGCAGTTTCGCAGGTGCCTACGAGCAGTACTTC.

The chain uses TRBV5-4 and TRBJ2-1; D is ambiguous. The length of the CDR3 is 16 residues. Germline V gives CDR1 SGHNT, CDR2 YYREEE (reference sequence). V gave up 2 bases and J gave up 0 bases, with 12 bases separating them. CDR3 DNA: TGTGCCAGCAGCTTACGAGCAGGAAGCTCCTACAATGAGCAGTTCTTC. Translated, it gives CASSLRAGSSYNEQFF.

The gene calls are TRBV11-2 and TRBJ1-1, with 7 bases that match TRBD1. After removal of 3 bases from V and 8 bases from J, the junction contained 15 bases not matched to a gene. The CDR3 consists of 16 residues. CDR1 is SGHAT, CDR2 FQNNGV, per germline. This chain's CDR3 is CASSLAGRGYIPEAFF. The CDR3 DNA reads as TGTGCCAGCAGCTTGGCGGGCAGGGGGTACATCCCCGAAGCTTTCTTT.

V gene TRBV9 combines with J gene TRBJ2-3; D gene unclear. This CDR3 is 14 amino acids long. The germline V gene has CDR1 SGDLS and CDR2 YYNGEE. V shed 0 bases and J shed 0 bases, with 5 bases lying between them. In nucleotides, the CDR3 is TGTGCCAGCAGCGTAGGAACTAGCACAGATACGCAGTATTTT. Translating it yields CASSVGTSTDTQYF.

This rearrangement joins TRBV5-1 to TRBJ2-6; the D gene is possibly TRBD1 (6 bases). In germline, CDR1 is SGHRS, CDR2 YFSETQ. CDR3 length: 15 amino acids. V was clipped by 3 bases and J by 0 bases, with 7 bases between them. In DNA form, the CDR3 reads TGCGCCAGCAGCTCAGGGGACTCTGGGGCCAACGTCCTGACTTTC. It yields the protein CASSSGDSGANVLTF.

The rearrangement uses TRBV30 and TRBJ1-2; 8 bases are shared with TRBD1. V lost 1 base to trimming and J lost 5 bases; unmatched junction nucleotides: 24. CDR1 and CDR2 (germline): GTSNPN, SVGIG (reference sequence). The CDR3 runs 20 residues. Here the CDR3 reads CAWSGETGVEETETYYGYTF. DNA of the CDR3: TGTGCCTGGAGTGGTGAGACAGGGGTAGAGGAAACCGAAACCTATTATGGCTACACCTTC.

J is TRBJ1-1 and V is TRBV27; 7 bases agree with TRBD1. Losses at the gene ends were 6 bases for V and 7 bases for J; bases not matched to a gene: 14. CDR1 MNHEY and CDR2 SMNVEV come from the germline V gene (reference sequence). The CDR3 runs to 15 residues. CDR3: CASSANRYRDSEAFF. For the CDR3, the DNA is TGTGCCAGCAGCGCCAACCGATACAGGGACAGTGAAGCTTTCTTT.

The chain employs TRBV19 and TRBJ2-1; D perhaps matches TRBD2 (6 bases). The CDR3 sequence is 14 residues long. Germline V gives CDR1 LNHDA, CDR2 SQIVND (reference sequence). Deletions cut 3 bases from V and 4 bases from J, with 10 bases between. The CDR3 coding sequence is TGTGCCAGTAGTATTAGCGGTTCGTACAATGAGCAGTTCTTC. Translated: CASSISGSYNEQFF.